This T cell receptor beta chain is from a study of T cell responses to AZD1222 COVID-19 vaccine. Whole-study context: Pooled samples include second doses given at about 4 or 12 weeks. Study results and caveats: After two AZD1222 doses, spike-specific TCR breadth and depth rose versus day 0. It was only a handful of AZD1222 recipients who were seropositive at baseline.

This clone appeared a single time. Its target is unknown. The trim removed 3 bases at V and 8 bases at J, leaving 6 bases unmatched. Germline values: CDR1 SEHNR, CDR2 FQNEAQ (reference sequence). CDR3 length: 15 residues. Profiled with immunoSEQ multiplex PCR; TCRdb holds only in-frame clones, not every one. The data hold 74,000 or so clones, with about 85% observed a single time. The input for sequencing was peripheral blood, taken on day 0 of AZD1222 vaccination. This chain joins TRBV7-9 and TRBJ2-1; 11 bases agree with TRBD1. The clonotype originates from an adult in good health. The CDR3 region has the DNA TGTGCCAGCAGCTTGTGGGGACAGGGGGGGCATGAGCAGTTCTTC. It yields the protein CASSLWGQGGHEQFF.